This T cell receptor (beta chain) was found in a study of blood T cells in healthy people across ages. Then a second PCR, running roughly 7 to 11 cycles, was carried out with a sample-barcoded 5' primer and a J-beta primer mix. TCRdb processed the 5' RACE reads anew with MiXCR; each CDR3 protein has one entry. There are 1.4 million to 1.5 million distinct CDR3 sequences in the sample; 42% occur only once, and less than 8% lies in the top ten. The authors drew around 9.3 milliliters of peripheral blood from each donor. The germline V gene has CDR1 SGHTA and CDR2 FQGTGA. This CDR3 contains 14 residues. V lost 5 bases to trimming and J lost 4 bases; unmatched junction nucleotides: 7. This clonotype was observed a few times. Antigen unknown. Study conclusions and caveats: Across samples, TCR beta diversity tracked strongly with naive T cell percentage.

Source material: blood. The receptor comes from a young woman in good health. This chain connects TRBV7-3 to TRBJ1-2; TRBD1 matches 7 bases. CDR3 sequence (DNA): TGTGCCAGCAGCCCGGGGACAGAACTCTATGGCTACACCTTC. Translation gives CASSPGTELYGYTF.